Below are 26 T cell receptor beta chains sequenced from a single sample in a study of T cell clusters in autoimmune cytopenias. Multiplex touch-down PCR amplified TRB using TRB-A and TRB-B pools in one tube. TCRdb reworked the multiplex PCR reads into one entry per CDR3 protein, no DNA. This sample contains around 7,200 distinct CDR3 sequences. TRB amplification used approximately 250 ng of peripheral blood genomic DNA. These data were likewise used in another study, on T cell repertoires in aging, cancer and after chemotherapy.

The sequenced sample consisted of peripheral blood. The receptor source for this set is a human donor in good health.

This clonotype is classed as medium-sized by frequency. CDR3 loop: CASSIRGGNTEAFF. The chain joins TRBV19 to TRBJ1-1. This CDR3 region has 14 residues. CDR1 is LNHDA, CDR2 SQIVND, per germline (reference sequence).

This chain connects TRBV27 to TRBJ2-5; TCRdb returns TRBD2, unconfirmable since there is no DNA. Germline CDR1 is MNHEY and CDR2 is SMNVEV (reference sequence). The CDR3 covers 15 residues. This CDR3 reads CATSDKIWTRQTQYF.

CDR3 protein: CASSPLPDRTSNYGYTF. The chain has TRBV18 and TRBJ1-2; TCRdb names TRBD1, which stays unverified in the absence of DNA. The CDR3 is 17 residues long. Germline V gene lookup returns CDR1 KGHSH and CDR2 LQKENI.

The rearrangement joins TRBV12-3 or TRBV12-4 to TRBJ2-7. The CDR3 runs 14 residues. CDR3 sequence reads: CASSLADPTHEQYF.

The V call is TRBV5-1, the J call TRBJ2-5. CDR1 is SGHRS and CDR2 is YFSETQ in the germline V gene. This CDR3 contains 14 residues. The CDR3 reads CASSLEGSQETQYF.

According to its frequency, this clonotype is medium-sized (0.01 to 0.1%). The rearrangement joins TRBV29-1 to TRBJ1-1. Per the germline V gene, CDR1 is SQVTM and CDR2 is ANQGSEA. The CDR3 consists of 13 residues. The CDR3 sequence: CSVPGLGDTEAFF.

This sequence joins TRBV5-4 and TRBJ2-7; without DNA, the TCRdb call of TRBD1 cannot be checked. CDR1 is SGHNT and CDR2 is YYREEE in the germline V gene (reference sequence). This CDR3 comprises 14 residues. The CDR3 reads CASSPRLPAYEQYF.

This clonotype is deemed medium-sized (0.01 to 0.1%) by its frequency. This chain joins TRBV19 and TRBJ1-5; without DNA, the TCRdb call of TRBD1 cannot be checked. CDR3 length equals 15 residues. Germline V CDR1 and CDR2: LNHDA, SQIVND (reference sequence). The CDR3 is CASSGQVYSNQPQHF.

The rearrangement joins TRBV11-2 to TRBJ2-2; TCRdb's D call, TRBD2, is unchecked because there is no DNA. The CDR3 runs 16 residues. Per germline, CDR1 SGHAT and CDR2 FQNNGV. The CDR3 loop reads CASSRGLAGDTGELFF.

Judged by frequency, this clonotype is medium-sized. V and J are TRBV12-3 or TRBV12-4 and TRBJ2-1; TCRdb designates TRBD1, a call that cannot be tested without DNA. The CDR3 runs to 15 residues. CDR3 in amino acids: CASSLGPGRNNEQFF.

The rearrangement links TRBV6-1 to TRBJ2-1; with no DNA, the TCRdb D assignment of TRBD2 cannot be verified. This CDR3 contains 15 residues. Germline CDR1 MNHNS, CDR2 SASEGT. The CDR3 here is CASSSGTGSFNEQFF.

This clonotype is deemed medium-sized (0.01 to 0.1%) by its frequency. The CDR3 spells CASSSDFYNEQFF. The chain links TRBV19 to TRBJ2-1; TCRdb designates TRBD2, a call that cannot be tested without DNA. The CDR3 consists of 13 residues. Germline values: CDR1 LNHDA, CDR2 SQIVND (reference sequence).

This clonotype is deemed medium-sized (0.01 to 0.1%) by its frequency. This chain joins TRBV12-3 or TRBV12-4 and TRBJ2-1; lacking DNA, the TRBD1 call made by TCRdb goes unchecked. The CDR3 is made up of 12 amino acids. This CDR3 is CASSLMTGEQFF.

V and J are TRBV7-9 and TRBJ1-1. CDR1 is SEHNR, CDR2 FQNEAQ, per germline (reference sequence). This CDR3 region has 15 residues. CDR3 sequence: CASSSGGIRNTEAFF. Full variable domain (outside the CDR3, taken from reference TRBV7-9 and TRBJ1-1): DTGVSQNPRHKITKRGQNVTFRCDPISEHNRLYWYRQTLGQGPEFLTYFQNEAQLEKSRLLSDRFSAERPKGSFSTLEIQRTEQGDSAMYLCASSSGGIRNTEAFFGQGTRLTVV.

This clonotype is called medium-sized based on its frequency. V gene TRBV12-3 or TRBV12-4 combines with J gene TRBJ2-1. CDR3 length: 12 amino acids. The CDR3 protein is CASLSSYNEQFF.

The J gene is TRBJ1-2, the V gene TRBV27; as DNA is missing, the TRBD1 call by TCRdb cannot be tested. The CDR3 has 13 residues. The germline V gene has CDR1 MNHEY and CDR2 SMNVEV (reference sequence). The CDR3 region is CASSAPGNYGYTF.

This sequence joins TRBV6-6 and TRBJ2-7; TCRdb's D call, TRBD2, is unchecked because there is no DNA. Germline CDR1 is MNHNY and CDR2 is SVGAGI (reference sequence). CDR3 size: 14 residues. The CDR3 loop is CASSRTSGMYEQYF.

Considering frequency, this clonotype is medium-sized. The J gene is TRBJ2-7, the V gene TRBV30; TCRdb selects TRBD1, and the lack of DNA leaves this call unchecked. CDR1 and CDR2 from the germline V gene are GTSNPN and SVGIG (reference sequence). The CDR3 runs 12 residues. The CDR3 loop is CAWSRGAYEQYF.

The chain joins TRBV20-1 to TRBJ2-5; with no DNA, the TCRdb D assignment of TRBD2 cannot be verified. The germline V gene has CDR1 DFQATT and CDR2 SNEGSKA (reference sequence). This CDR3 is built from 15 residues. The CDR3 here is CSARSPAGGQETQYF.

This sequence joins TRBV6-2 or TRBV6-3 and TRBJ1-2; the D call from TCRdb, TRBD1, cannot be confirmed without DNA. Germline lookup yields CDR1 MNHEY and CDR2 SVGEGT. This CDR3 is 14 amino acids long. The CDR3 reads CASSYSDRADGYTF.

V is TRBV19 and J is TRBJ2-7; TCRdb calls TRBD1, which cannot be checked without DNA. Germline values: CDR1 LNHDA, CDR2 SQIVND (reference sequence). This CDR3 contains 13 residues. The CDR3 here is CASSTPGTPEQYF.

The CDR3 reads CAIRPDRGYRAGELFF. This chain joins TRBV10-3 and TRBJ2-2; the D gene TCRdb calls, TRBD1, cannot be checked with no DNA. Germline V gene lookup returns CDR1 ENHRY and CDR2 SYGVKD. This CDR3 contains 16 residues.

The genes are TRBV18 and TRBJ2-3. CDR3 length equals 15 residues. From germline, CDR1 is KGHSH and CDR2 LQKENI. The CDR3 spells CASSKGWQSTDTQYF.

This chain links TRBV6-1 with TRBJ2-4; TCRdb's assignment of TRBD1 cannot be checked, as there is no DNA. Germline CDR1 reads MNHNS; CDR2 reads SASEGT. The length of the CDR3 is 15 residues. The CDR3 loop is CASSYPGRAKNIQYF.

The chain is built from TRBV30 and TRBJ2-1. Germline V gene data show CDR1 as GTSNPN and CDR2 as SVGIG (reference sequence). The CDR3 totals 13 residues. CDR3 sequence reads: CAWSVGLLDEQFF.

The CDR3 spells CASSLGHKVSTDTQYF. The chain couples TRBV5-6 to TRBJ2-3. The CDR3 has 16 residues. Germline V lookup: CDR1 SGHDT, CDR2 YYEEEE.